Each of the 14 T cell receptor beta chains below was sequenced from the same sample in a study of shared clonotypes between healthy human individuals. The data were produced by immunoSEQ multiplex PCR, yet TCRdb's version contains in-frame clones alone and is incomplete. Altogether about 2.1 million clones are present, about 94% being singletons, with the ten largest covering about 1.6%. The naive CD8 population came from CD45RO-negative cells selected for CCR7, without terminally differentiated effector memory CD45RA+ cells. Sequencing used naive CD8+ T cells from PBMCs. Every receptor here comes from a man younger than 35 in good health. Some clones in this sample may be carry-over from other donors' samples.

This rearrangement joins TRBV30 to TRBJ1-5; no reliable D call. Trimming pared 1 base from V and 2 bases from J, leaving 9 bases between. The CDR3 is made up of 14 amino acids. Looked up from germline, CDR1 is GTSNPN and CDR2 is SVGIG (reference sequence). CDR3 protein: CAWSGDSGNQPQHF. The DNA of the CDR3 is TGTGCCTGGAGTGGGGATAGTGGCAATCAGCCCCAGCATTTT.

The V and J genes are TRBV5-1 and TRBJ2-5; 10 bases are shared with TRBD1. This CDR3 is built from 17 residues. Unmatched junction bases numbered 12, after V lost 3 bases and J lost 4 bases. CDR1 and CDR2 (germline): SGHRS, YFSETQ. The CDR3 DNA reads TGCGCCAGCAGCTCCAGCCGGGACAGGGGCACCGGAGAGACCCAGTACTTC. Its translation is CASSSSRDRGTGETQYF.

This chain links TRBV27 with TRBJ1-4; 10 bases are a match to TRBD1. With 5 bases clipped from V and 8 bases from J, the junction kept 8 bases outside the gene matches. Germline CDR1 reads MNHEY; CDR2 reads SMNVEV (reference sequence). The CDR3 contains 15 residues. The DNA for the CDR3 is TGTGCCAGCAGTCCAGGGACAGGGGTGAGGGAAAAACTGTTTTTT. Residues: CASSPGTGVREKLFF.

The V and J genes are TRBV4-3 and TRBJ1-1; TRBD1 agrees at 9 bases. Germline CDR1 and CDR2: LGHNA and YSLEER. The CDR3 covers 15 residues. V shed 4 bases and J 0 bases; nucleotides not matched to a gene: 3. DNA for the CDR3: TGCGCCAGCAGCCTAGGGACAGGGTTGAACACTGAAGCTTTCTTT. Translated: CASSLGTGLNTEAFF.

J is TRBJ2-7 and V is TRBV27; 11 positions match TRBD2. Per the germline V gene, CDR1 is MNHEY and CDR2 is SMNVEV (reference sequence). There are 16 residues in the CDR3. Trimming removed 3 bases from V and 3 bases from J; junction bases left unmatched: 7. The CDR3 sequence is CASSLVAGGPHYEQYF. The CDR3 DNA is TGTGCCAGCAGTTTGGTAGCGGGAGGGCCTCACTACGAGCAGTACTTC.

This clone was detected only once. The chain links TRBV6-5 to TRBJ1-5, with D unresolved. The germline gives CDR1 MNHEY, CDR2 SVGAGI. This CDR3 spans 16 amino acids. The germline V and J ends were trimmed by 2 bases and 2 bases, with 13 bases remaining between them. In nucleotides, the CDR3 is TGTGCCAGCAGTTACCGGAGGCCTTCTGGCAATCAGCCCCAGCATTTT. It specifies CASSYRRPSGNQPQHF.

The rearrangement links TRBV19 to TRBJ1-5; D remains unclear. V was cut by 4 bases and J by 7 bases, with 8 bases left in between. The CDR3 is made up of 12 amino acids. Germline V gene lookup returns CDR1 LNHDA and CDR2 SQIVND (reference sequence). The CDR3 spells CASSSKKQPQHF. The CDR3 DNA reads as TGTGCCAGTAGTAGTAAAAAACAGCCCCAGCATTTT.

This rearrangement joins TRBV19 to TRBJ1-2; D is undetermined. V lost 3 bases to trimming and J lost 8 bases, with 13 bases between them. This CDR3 is built from 13 residues. Germline V gene lookup returns CDR1 LNHDA and CDR2 SQIVND (reference sequence). The CDR3 is CASSMMVGTGYTF. CDR3 in DNA: TGTGCCAGTAGTATGATGGTAGGTACGGGCTACACCTTC.

The V call is TRBV6-1, the J call TRBJ1-1; possibly TRBD1 for D (5 bases). The V end was cut by 3 bases, the J end by 0 bases, with 11 bases between. The CDR3 length is 15 residues. CDR1 and CDR2 from the germline V gene are MNHNS and SASEGT. CDR3 DNA sequence: TGTGCCAGCAGTGAGCTACAGGCCCTGAACACTGAAGCTTTCTTT. Residues: CASSELQALNTEAFF.

With respect to this clone: This clone may be a read error of a much larger clone one base away. Different DNA sequences within this sample yield the same CDR3. The chain uses TRBV4-2 and TRBJ2-7; 9 bases fit TRBD2. CDR3 length equals 15 residues. The V gene end was trimmed by 1 base and the J gene end by 0 bases; junction bases not matched to a gene: 1. Germline-derived CDR1 and CDR2 are LGHNA and YNFKEQ. CDR3 residues: CASSQGSGSSYEQYF. The CDR3 coding sequence is TGTGCCAGCAGCCAAGGTAGCGGGAGCTCCTACGAGCAGTACTTC.

The chain employs TRBV27 and TRBJ1-1, with D perhaps matching TRBD1 (5 bases). There are 14 residues in the CDR3. Germline loops: CDR1 MNHEY, CDR2 SMNVEV (reference sequence). V dropped 5 bases and J dropped 0 bases, with 10 bases sitting between them. The CDR3 here is CASSPRGLNTEAFF. The CDR3 nucleotides read TGTGCCAGCAGTCCACGGGGGTTGAACACTGAAGCTTTCTTT.

On this clone itself: This sample also contains other DNA sequences that code for the same CDR3. V gene TRBV9 combines with J gene TRBJ2-5; 7 nucleotides line up with TRBD1. Unmatched junction bases numbered 4, after V lost 0 bases and J lost 2 bases. CDR3 size: 15 residues. Germline loops: CDR1 SGDLS, CDR2 YYNGEE. CDR3 DNA sequence: TGTGCCAGCAGCGTAGGACCAGGGGGACAAGAGACCCAGTACTTC. It translates to CASSVGPGGQETQYF.

This rearrangement joins TRBV9 to TRBJ2-4; TRBD2 is a possible D gene (5 bases). The CDR3 covers 18 residues. V was shortened by 0 bases and J by 0 bases, with 16 bases between the two germline ends. Germline V gene lookup returns CDR1 SGDLS and CDR2 YYNGEE. CDR3 in DNA: TGTGCCAGCAGCGTAGCTTCGGGAAGGGAACTAGCCAAAAACATTCAGTACTTC. Residues: CASSVASGRELAKNIQYF. Filled out from reference TRBV9 and TRBJ2-4, the complete variable domain reads DSGVTQTPKHLITATGQRVTLRCSPRSGDLSVYWYQQSLDQGLQFLIQYYNGEERAKGNILERFSAQQFPDLHSELNLSSLELGDSALYFCASSVASGRELAKNIQYFGAGTRLSVL.

The gene calls are TRBV11-2 and TRBJ2-4, with 10 nucleotides matching TRBD1. Germline V CDR1 and CDR2: SGHAT, FQNNGV. This CDR3 spans 19 amino acids. V trimming: 4 bases; J trimming: 1 base; junction bases outside the gene matches: 13. The CDR3 DNA reads as TGTGCCAGCAGCTCATACCCCCGACAGGGGGCGGGGGCCAAAAACATTCAGTACTTC. This codes for CASSSYPRQGAGAKNIQYF.